This record concerns one T cell receptor (beta chain) sequence. What it binds is not known. The sample originates from a study of shared clonotypes between healthy human individuals. Study-wide findings and caveats: Shared clonotypes across all four donors exceeded non-shared ones in generation probability. Several donors held 5% to 5.5% of naive CD4 clonotypes in common.

Produced via immunoSEQ multiplex PCR; TCRdb's table is partial and in-frame only. In the table there are about 2 million clones, over 85% of which are singletons. CDR1 and CDR2 from the germline V gene are SGHTS and YDEGEE. This CDR3 is built from 16 residues. V gave up 0 bases and J gave up 2 bases, with 13 bases separating them. Nashville, Tennessee was home to all donors, each a Caucasian adult. Investigators divided CD4+ cells into CD45RA+ naive and CD45RA-negative memory subsets. This TCR derives from a man between 18 and 29 years old in good health. The sequenced material came from naive CD4+ T cells sorted from blood. Subset of the sample: CD45RA+ positively selected. The chain has TRBV5-8 and TRBJ2-3; D may be TRBD1 or TRBD2 (5 bases each). The CDR3: CASSLDQGVDTDTQYF. The CDR3 DNA sequence: TGTGCCAGCAGCTTGGATCAGGGAGTGGACACAGATACGCAGTATTTT.